This is a list of T cell receptor beta chains from one sample in a study of Graves' ophthalmopathy and Graves' hyperthyroidism. Using its own MiXCR run on the multiplex PCR reads, TCRdb lists one record per CDR3 protein. The sample gives about 390,000 distinct CDR3 sequences, approximately 15% of which show up once; about 7.3% is in the top ten. Material: peripheral blood. The receptors come from a woman aged 18 to 35 with stable Graves' hyperthyroidism. CDR3s include the opening cysteine and the closing phenylalanine or tryptophan. D genes are given only for firm matches. Size is omitted from some rows. Given values are once, few, many or a class for expanded clones.

TGTGCCAGCAGCTTATCCGGACAGAAGACCTACGAGCAGTACTTC | CASSLSGQKTYEQYF | TRBJ2-7 | NA | many | TRBV7-8
TGCAGTGCCCCGGGGCGGGGAGGGACTGAAGCTTTCTTT | CSAPGRGGTEAFF | TRBJ1-1 | NA | NA | TRBV20-1
TGTGCCAGCAGTTTGAGTTCCCAACGGGCTTTGGATTACCAGTACTTC | CASSLSSQRALDYQYF | TRBJ2-5 | NA | NA | TRBV12-3/TRBV12-4
TGTGCCAGCAGCTTAGCCGGCAGGGAAGAGACCCAGTACTTC | CASSLAGREETQYF | TRBJ2-5 | NA | many | TRBV7-2
TGTGCCAGTAGAACCCCAGCCGCTACTGAAGCTTTCTTT | CASRTPAATEAFF | TRBJ1-1 | NA | many | TRBV19
TGTGCCTCGACTAGCGGGGGATCAATCCAAGAGACCCAGTACTTC | CASTSGGSIQETQYF | TRBJ2-5 | TRBD2 | many | TRBV6-1
TGTGCCACCAGTCGGCCAGGGCCTAACTATGGCTACACCTTC | CATSRPGPNYGYTF | TRBJ1-2 | NA | many | TRBV24-1
TGTGCCAGCAGTGACGGCGCGGGAGACACCGGGGAGCTGTTTTTT | CASSDGAGDTGELFF | TRBJ2-2 | TRBD2 | NA | TRBV6-4
TGTGCCAGTAGTCCCAGGGCTCTAGTCTACGAGCAGTACTTC | CASSPRALVYEQYF | TRBJ2-7 | NA | many | TRBV19
TGTGCCAGCAGTTTAGTACGTAAAGCGGGGATACAAGAGACCCAGTACTTC | CASSLVRKAGIQETQYF | TRBJ2-5 | TRBD2 | few | TRBV12-3/TRBV12-4
TGCAGTGCTAGAGAGGCCCAGACAGGGGTCACTGAAGCTTTCTTT | CSAREAQTGVTEAFF | TRBJ1-1 | TRBD1 | many | TRBV20-1
TGTGCCAGCAGCCGCCAGTCGGGTTCCTACGAGCAGTACTTC | CASSRQSGSYEQYF | TRBJ2-7 | NA | many | TRBV11-3
TGTGCCAGCAGTGGGGAGGGGGCGAATCAGCCCCAGCATTTT | CASSGEGANQPQHF | TRBJ1-5 | TRBD1 | many | TRBV12-3/TRBV12-4
TGTGCCAGCAGCCAAGACAGCAACTCCTACGAGCAGTACTTC | CASSQDSNSYEQYF | TRBJ2-7 | NA | many | TRBV4-2
TGTGCCAGCAGCTTTGTTGGGTCCCACTACGAGCAGTACTTC | CASSFVGSHYEQYF | TRBJ2-7 | NA | NA | TRBV28
TGCGCCAGCAGCTTGGTCAGCGGGGCCTACGAGCAGTACTTC | CASSLVSGAYEQYF | TRBJ2-7 | TRBD2 | many | TRBV5-1
TGTGCCAGTAGTATTCGGGGGGAGTTCTACTCTGAAGCTTTCTTT | CASSIRGEFYSEAFF | TRBJ1-1 | NA | many | TRBV19
TGTGCTAGTGGTTTGGTACTGGGGGGCTTAACTGAAGCTTTCTTT | CASGLVLGGLTEAFF | TRBJ1-1 | NA | many | TRBV12-5
TGTGCCAGCAGCTTAGAACTAGCGGCGAACACCGGGGAGCTGTTTTTT | CASSLELAANTGELFF | TRBJ2-2 | TRBD2 | few | TRBV11-2
TGTGCCAGCAGGACGGCGGGGGGGCCGGGCACCGGGGAGCTGTTTTTT | CASRTAGGPGTGELFF | TRBJ2-2 | TRBD2 | few | TRBV12-3/TRBV12-4
TGTGCCAGCAGTGCGATCAGGGAGGGACACGAGCAGTACTTC | CASSAIREGHEQYF | TRBJ2-7 | TRBD2 | many | TRBV25-1
TGCAGCGCGGGCGTAGCCAAAAACATTCAGTACTTC | CSAGVAKNIQYF | TRBJ2-4 | NA | many | TRBV29-1
TGTGCCAGCAGCTTGAATCCGGGGGGCCTGAACGAGCAGTACTTC | CASSLNPGGLNEQYF | TRBJ2-7 | NA | many | TRBV7-6
TGTGCCAGCAGCTTTGTCAGGGTGCAAGAGACCCAGTACTTC | CASSFVRVQETQYF | TRBJ2-5 | NA | many | TRBV7-9
TGTGCCAGCACCACAGGGGAGACCCAGTACTTC | CASTTGETQYF | TRBJ2-5 | NA | many | TRBV6-2/TRBV6-3
TGTGCCAGCAGCCAACTGACCTCGCTCTATAATTCACCCCTCCACTTT | CASSQLTSLYNSPLHF | TRBJ1-6 | NA | many | TRBV14
TGTGCCAGCAGCCAACAGGGACGGGGAAACACCATATATTTT | CASSQQGRGNTIYF | TRBJ1-3 | NA | many | TRBV6-1
TGTGCCACCAGCAGAGGGACTGCGAGCATCGGCTACACCTTC | CATSRGTASIGYTF | TRBJ1-2 | NA | many | TRBV15
TGTGCCAGCACCCTTTCGGACAGGGGGCTACACCACACCGGGGAGCTGTTTTTT | CASTLSDRGLHHTGELFF | TRBJ2-2 | TRBD1 | many | TRBV6-2/TRBV6-3
TGTGCCAGTAGTATCGGAAAAACAGGATGGTACGAGCAGTACTTC | CASSIGKTGWYEQYF | TRBJ2-7 | NA | many | TRBV19
TGTGCCAGCAGTCCCCTCGACAGGGTCTACGAGCAGTACTTC | CASSPLDRVYEQYF | TRBJ2-7 | TRBD1 | NA | TRBV27
TGTGCCAGCAGCTTAGCCCCGGTCGGCTCCTACGAGCAGTACTTC | CASSLAPVGSYEQYF | TRBJ2-7 | NA | many | TRBV7-2
TGTGCCAGTAGATCGGGCAATCAGCCCCAGCATTTT | CASRSGNQPQHF | TRBJ1-5 | NA | many | TRBV12-3/TRBV12-4
TGTGCCAGCAGCCAGCAGGGGGCCACCGGGGAGCTGTTTTTT | CASSQQGATGELFF | TRBJ2-2 | TRBD1 | few | TRBV3-1
TGTGCCAGCAGCTTAGCGGTGGGGTTGGAGACCCAGTACTTC | CASSLAVGLETQYF | TRBJ2-5 | NA | NA | TRBV7-9
TGCGCCAGCAGCCAAGAGGAGGGTTCGAACTATGGCTACACCTTC | CASSQEEGSNYGYTF | TRBJ1-2 | NA | NA | TRBV4-1
TGTGCCAGCAGTTACTCCCCCGGGCAGGGGATGATGTTCTATGGCTACACCTTC | CASSYSPGQGMMFYGYTF | TRBJ1-2 | NA | many | TRBV6-2/TRBV6-3
TGTGCCAGCAGTCACGGAGAGCCAAATAAGCAGTACTTC | CASSHGEPNKQYF | TRBJ2-7 | NA | many | TRBV12-3/TRBV12-4
TGTGGCAGCTCGCGCGGGCCAAATCAGCCCCAGCATTTT | CGSSRGPNQPQHF | TRBJ1-5 | NA | many | TRBV27
TGTGCCAGTAGTATTTTCGTCAACACTGAAGCTTTCTTT | CASSIFVNTEAFF | TRBJ1-1 | NA | many | TRBV19
TGTGCCAGCAGCCCCGCCCCTGGGACGACGGGGTTGAGCTACGAGCAGTACTTC | CASSPAPGTTGLSYEQYF | TRBJ2-7 | NA | many | TRBV12-3/TRBV12-4
TGTGCCAGCACCTCGGTCTCAGGGGGATACTCCTATGGCTACACCTTC | CASTSVSGGYSYGYTF | TRBJ1-2 | TRBD1 | many | TRBV27
TGTGCCAGCAGTGAAGCGCCGGGGAAGAGCACAGATACGCAGTATTTT | CASSEAPGKSTDTQYF | TRBJ2-3 | NA | few | TRBV2
TGTGCCAGCAGCTTAAGAGGGGGCGGTCGAGCCAAAAACATTCAGTACTTC | CASSLRGGGRAKNIQYF | TRBJ2-4 | TRBD1 | NA | TRBV13
TGTGCCATCAGTCGAGACAGCCTCGATTCACCCCTCCACTTT | CAISRDSLDSPLHF | TRBJ1-6 | NA | many | TRBV10-3
TGTGCCAGCAGTTACTCCGGAGGGCGGCTTGAAAACACCTTC | CASSYSGGRLENTF | TRBJ1-2 | NA | many | TRBV6-2/TRBV6-3
TGTGCCACCAGCAGAGATGGGGGGCGGGAGACCCAGTACTTC | CATSRDGGRETQYF | TRBJ2-5 | NA | many | TRBV15
TGTGCCAGCTCACCTGGGAGGGGAGATTGGGTGAACACTGAAGCTTTCTTT | CASSPGRGDWVNTEAFF | TRBJ1-1 | NA | many | TRBV18
TGTGCCAGCAGCGGGGATTTAGCCTCTAACTATGGCTACACCTTC | CASSGDLASNYGYTF | TRBJ1-2 | NA | NA | TRBV9
TGTGCCAGCAGTTATTGGCATAGAGATAGCAATCAGCCCCAGCATTTT | CASSYWHRDSNQPQHF | TRBJ1-5 | NA | NA | TRBV6-5
TGCAGCGTTGAAGAGTTGGACAGGGGGGCCTACGAGCAGTACTTC | CSVEELDRGAYEQYF | TRBJ2-7 | TRBD1 | many | TRBV29-1
TGTGCCAGCAGCCGTAGAGTGGCGGGTCAAGAGACCCAGTACTTC | CASSRRVAGQETQYF | TRBJ2-5 | NA | many | TRBV3-1
TGTGCCAGTAGGATTCAGGGAAGCAATCAGCCCCAGCATTTT | CASRIQGSNQPQHF | TRBJ1-5 | NA | many | TRBV19
TGTGCCAGCAGCTTACTCAGGACAGGCGAGTATGGCTACACCTTC | CASSLLRTGEYGYTF | TRBJ1-2 | TRBD1 | many | TRBV7-9
TGTGCCACCAGCAGTGAATACTACGAGCAGTACTTC | CATSSEYYEQYF | TRBJ2-7 | NA | many | TRBV15
TGTGCCAGCAGCCGCAGGAGACAGGGTAGTTCACCCCTCCACTTT | CASSRRRQGSSPLHF | TRBJ1-6 | TRBD1 | few | TRBV11-2
TGTGCCACCAGTGAGACAGGGGATTATGGCTACACCTTC | CATSETGDYGYTF | TRBJ1-2 | TRBD1 | many | TRBV24-1